This record covers a single T cell receptor beta chain. Its cognate antigen has yet to be identified. There are no base qualities to consult, and no much larger clone falls within one base. The data belong to a study of control samples from healthy donors and cancer patients (dated by TCRdb to the early 2020s). From a lookup of the germline V gene, CDR1 and CDR2 are SGHDT and YYEEEE. Counted from cysteine to phenylalanine, this CDR3 has 16 amino acids. This entry keeps only the CDR3 DNA: 48 bases, framed from base 1. V and J lose 2 bases and 5 bases, and a span of 19 bases separates them. To prepare the library, the immunoSEQ multiplex PCR assay was applied. Held by TCRdb, this immuneACCESS table contains in-frame sequences only and omits some clones. Under half of the omission traces to an unresolved V gene where checked; the cause of the rest is unknown. The table for this sample lists about 160,000 clones; 90% to 95% of them were counted only once. Jointly, the top ten make up about 5.8% of the sample.

This clonotype was obtained from a man younger than 30 in good health. Sequenced: blood. The sequence links TRBV5-6 to TRBJ1-2; the D gene assignment is ambiguous. This receptor has the CDR3 CASSFRVPGVDYGYTF. The nucleotide sequence is given as TGTGCCAGCAGCTTTAGAGTGCCAGGTGTGGATTATGGCTACACCTTC.